This passage covers 3 T cell receptor beta chains from one sample sequenced in a study of T cells in Graves' hyperthyroidism and ophthalmopathy. Amplification targeted TCR beta CDR3 regions from RNA transcripts. TCR CDR3 regions were first amplified by RT-PCR with HTBI primers. From the multiplex PCR reads, TCRdb called clonotypes with MiXCR, one entry per CDR3 protein. Seen here are roughly 560,000 distinct CDR3 sequences, roughly 15% observed once, and the top ten hold about 3.9%. The sample taken for sequencing was blood. The receptor source for this set is a woman between 40 and 55 years old with Graves' ophthalmopathy.

The J gene is TRBJ1-2, the V gene TRBV5-1, with D unresolved. CDR1 and CDR2 (germline): SGHRS, YFSETQ. Trimming pared 4 bases from V and 0 bases from J, leaving 16 bases between. The CDR3 consists of 16 residues. The CDR3 DNA reads TGCGCCAGCAGCCCGCGACCCTCCGGGACTAACTATGGCTACACCTTC. This sequence encodes CASSPRPSGTNYGYTF.

This clonotype was seen ten or more times. The CDR3 coding sequence is TGTGCCAGCACCTTGACGGGGACCTATGGCTACACCTTC. Its protein product is CASTLTGTYGYTF. The chain uses TRBV12-3 or TRBV12-4 and TRBJ1-2, with TRBD1 as a possible D gene (5 bases). V lost 7 bases and J lost 4, with 13 bases in between. The CDR3 has 13 amino acids.

This clonotype was seen ten or more times. The chain has TRBV12-3 or TRBV12-4 and TRBJ2-5, with D perhaps being TRBD1 or TRBD2 (5 bases each). The V end lost 6 bases, the J end lost 1 base, and 12 bases lay between the germline ends. The CDR3 extends over 14 amino acids. CDR3 loop: CASSRGPSQETQYF. For the CDR3, the DNA is TGTGCCAGCAGCCGGGGACCGTCCCAAGAGACCCAGTACTTC.